This entry describes one T cell receptor beta chain. Its specificity is unknown. The CDR3 consists of 18 residues. The ends were cut back, 0 bases at V and 3 bases at J, with 22 bases in the middle. Germline assignment: CDR1 SGHRS and CDR2 YFSETQ. The data were obtained in a study of cytomegalovirus exposure and HLA in healthy donors. Overall study findings and caveats: Per a later analysis, fewer than 20,000 TCR beta sequences showed association with HLA alleles at 0.05 false discovery rate. Several top significant clusters appeared, in a later analysis, to be linked to common viral pathogens. A later analysis found TCR association rates differed by HLA locus, highest for DRB1 and lowest for HLA-C.

Primers included in the PCR were 60 Vbeta and 13 Jbeta primers. The table came from immunoSEQ multiplex PCR; TCRdb's copy has only in-frame clones and leaves some out. Of about 140,000 clones detected, roughly four fifths appear once; the ten largest clones hold roughly 3.2%. This sequence joins TRBV5-1 and TRBJ2-7; weak D call: TRBD1 (6 bases). The receptor comes from a man aged 18-30 years in good health and CMV-seropositive. Sample: PBMCs. The CDR3 DNA sequence: TGCGCCAGCAGCTTGGATCATTCGGGAAGGGGGTCTAGCTACGAGCAGTACTTC. Encoded protein: CASSLDHSGRGSSYEQYF.